Listed here are 20 T cell receptor beta chains from one sample, sequenced in a study of intratumoral heterogeneity in liver cancer. The hepatocellular carcinoma nodule was sampled at distinct, geographically separated regions. Assay used: immunoSEQ multiplex PCR; TCRdb lists only in-frame clones, some missing. The sample records thousands of clones, under 60% being singletons. The input for sequencing was tumor tissue, taken before any cancer treatment. The receptors shown here come from a man between 65 and 85 years old with hepatocellular carcinoma.

This clone appeared once. V gene TRBV2 combines with J gene TRBJ2-3; weak D call: TRBD1 (5 bases). CDR1 is SNHLY, CDR2 FYNNEI, per germline. CDR3 size: 11 residues. Deletions cut 6 bases from V and 4 bases from J, with 5 bases between. The DNA of the CDR3 is TGTGCCAGCAGGACAGCAGATACGCAGTATTTT. It codes for CASRTADTQYF.

This clone is labeled as medium-sized. Here the CDR3 DNA reads TGTGCCAGCAGCCAAGATGGAATAGCTAATGAGCAGTTCTTC. Translated, it gives CASSQDGIANEQFF. The rearrangement uses TRBV14 and TRBJ2-1, with D uncertain. Per the germline V gene, CDR1 is SGHDN and CDR2 is FVKESK. This CDR3 spans 14 amino acids. Trimming took 0 bases from V and 7 from J, leaving 10 bases between them.

This chain uses TRBV29-1 with TRBJ1-2; TRBD1 aligns across 7 bases. This CDR3 region has 15 residues. Unmatched junction bases numbered 13, after V lost 4 bases and J lost 5 bases. CDR1 SQVTM and CDR2 ANQGSEA come from the germline V gene. The DNA for the CDR3 is TGCAGCGTTGGAGGGACGGGACAGAAGACTTATGGCTACACCTTC. This encodes CSVGGTGQKTYGYTF.

The chain combines TRBV10-3 with TRBJ2-1; a possible D gene is TRBD2 (6 bases). The germline V gene has CDR1 ENHRY and CDR2 SYGVKD. Trimming removed 2 bases at V and 4 bases at J, with 15 bases between. The CDR3 runs to 16 residues. For the CDR3, the DNA is TGTGCCATCAGTGAGGAAGGACGGGGGAGGTACAATGAGCAGTTCTTC. The encoded protein is CAISEEGRGRYNEQFF.

V usage is TRBV5-1 and J usage is TRBJ2-1, with 12 bases lining up with TRBD1. With V trimmed by 4 bases and J by 7 bases, 3 bases remained unmatched. The CDR3 spans 14 residues. CDR1 and CDR2 from the germline V gene are SGHRS and YFSETQ. The DNA for the CDR3 is TGCGCCAGCAGCCGGGGACAGGGGGCTAATGAGCAGTTCTTC. This sequence encodes CASSRGQGANEQFF.

The V and J genes are TRBV27 and TRBJ2-1; D gene ambiguous. V dropped 4 bases and J dropped 6 bases, with 13 bases sitting between them. Germline CDR1 is MNHEY and CDR2 is SMNVEV (reference sequence). This CDR3 has 14 residues. The CDR3 nucleotides are TGTGCCAGCAGTTACACGGGCCCTCCCAATGAGCAGTTCTTC. It is translated as CASSYTGPPNEQFF.

This clone has more than one count but fewer than ten. J is TRBJ2-2 and V is TRBV7-3; D is unresolved. Trimming cost V 6 bases and J 0 bases, with 8 bases left between them. Germline V gene sequence: CDR1 SGHTA, CDR2 FQGTGA. There are 14 residues in the CDR3. This chain's CDR3 is CASRVDANTGELFF. CDR3 in DNA: TGTGCCAGCAGGGTGGACGCGAACACCGGGGAGCTGTTTTTT. The full variable domain, completed using reference TRBV7-3 and TRBJ2-2, is GAGVSQTPSNKVTEKGKYVELRCDPISGHTALYWYRQSLGQGPEFLIYFQGTGAADDSGLPNDRFFAVRPEGSVSTLKIQRTERGDSAVYLCASRVDANTGELFFGEGSRLTVL.

Sample share makes this clone medium-sized. The chain has TRBV27 and TRBJ1-5, with D hard to call. This CDR3 is built from 13 residues. The V end lost 3 bases, the J end lost 5 bases, and 8 bases lay between the germline ends. The germline CDR1 and CDR2 sequences are MNHEY and SMNVEV (reference sequence). The CDR3 DNA follows: TGTGCCAGCAGTTTCGGTATGGATCAGCCCCAGCATTTT. It yields the protein CASSFGMDQPQHF.

The chain carries TRBV7-3 and TRBJ2-3; D may correspond to TRBD1 or TRBD2 (5 bases each). Between the trimmed V and J ends, which lost 1 base and 1 base, there was a span of 12 bases. This CDR3 contains 16 residues. Germline CDR1 reads SGHTA; CDR2 reads FQGTGA. The CDR3 DNA is TGTGCCAGCAGCTTAAAGGCAGGGCGGGGCACAGATACGCAGTATTTT. Translating gives CASSLKAGRGTDTQYF. The variable domain in full, completed from reference TRBV7-3 and TRBJ2-3, reads GAGVSQTPSNKVTEKGKYVELRCDPISGHTALYWYRQSLGQGPEFLIYFQGTGAADDSGLPNDRFFAVRPEGSVSTLKIQRTERGDSAVYLCASSLKAGRGTDTQYFGPGTRLTVL.

This chain joins TRBV5-1 and TRBJ2-3; D is uncertain. The V and J ends lost 3 bases and 2 bases respectively, with 7 bases between them. Germline V gene lookup returns CDR1 SGHRS and CDR2 YFSETQ. CDR3 length equals 13 residues. Written as DNA, the CDR3 is TGCGCCAGCAGCTCGCCAGCCACAGATACGCAGTATTTT. Its translation: CASSSPATDTQYF. Variable domain in full (rest from reference TRBV5-1 and TRBJ2-3): KAGVTQTPRYLIKTRGQQVTLSCSPISGHRSVSWYQQTPGQGLQFLFEYFSETQRNKGNFPGRFSGRQFSNSRSEMNVSTLELGDSALYLCASSSPATDTQYFGPGTRLTVL.

V and J are TRBV15 and TRBJ1-2; D might be TRBD1 (6 bases). The CDR3 totals 18 residues. Trimming cost V 0 bases and J 4 bases, with 21 bases left between them. Germline-derived CDR1 and CDR2 are LNHNV and YYDKDF (reference sequence). The CDR3: CATSRDEWGRGSGYGYTF. CDR3 DNA: TGTGCCACCAGCAGAGATGAGTGGGGTAGGGGGTCTGGCTATGGCTACACCTTC. The full variable domain, completed using reference TRBV15 and TRBJ1-2, is DAMVIQNPRYQVTQFGKPVTLSCSQTLNHNVMYWYQQKSSQAPKLLFHYYDKDFNNEADTPDNFQSRRPNTSFCFLDIRSPGLGDTAMYLCATSRDEWGRGSGYGYTFGSGTRLTVV.

This rearrangement joins TRBV12-3 or TRBV12-4 to TRBJ1-6; TRBD1 is a possible D gene (6 bases). Trimming removed 10 bases from V and 6 bases from J, with 13 bases in between. The CDR3 is made up of 13 amino acids. The DNA of the CDR3 is TGTGCCACTACACAGGGAGTTAATTCACCCCTCCACTTT. This sequence encodes CATTQGVNSPLHF.

J is TRBJ1-4 and V is TRBV7-3, with TRBD1 matching 7 bases. Per the germline V gene, CDR1 is SGHTA and CDR2 is FQGTGA. The CDR3 length is 18 residues. Unmatched junction bases numbered 19, after V lost 7 bases and J lost 5 bases. DNA of the CDR3: TGTGCCAGCATGCCGAAAGGGGGACAGATTGACTGCAATGAAAAACTGTTTTTT. This sequence encodes CASMPKGGQIDCNEKLFF.

The V call is TRBV4-2, the J call TRBJ2-2, with 8 bases lining up with TRBD2. V shed 7 bases, J shed 6 bases, and the junction held 7 bases outside the gene matches. This CDR3 is built from 14 residues. Germline loops: CDR1 LGHNA, CDR2 YNFKEQ. The CDR3 loop reads CASTAGGASGELFF. CDR3 bases: TGTGCCAGCACGGCGGGGGGCGCATCCGGGGAGCTGTTTTTT.

The rearrangement links TRBV6-2 or TRBV6-3 to TRBJ1-5; D might be TRBD1 (6 bases). Deletions cut 6 bases from V and 2 bases from J, with 14 bases between. CDR1 is MNHEY, CDR2 SVGEGT, per germline. This CDR3 is built from 15 residues. In nucleotides, the CDR3 is TGTGCCAGCAGCCCACAGGGAGAGGGCAATCAGCCCCAGCATTTT. Protein product: CASSPQGEGNQPQHF.

The rearrangement joins TRBV6-6 to TRBJ2-7; 10 bases are shared with TRBD1. After removal of 2 bases from V and 6 bases from J, the junction contained 4 bases not matched to a gene. The germline V gene encodes CDR1 MNHNY and CDR2 SVGAGI (reference sequence). CDR3 length equals 14 residues. The chain's CDR3 is CASSYPGQGSEQYV. CDR3 in DNA: TGTGCCAGCAGTTACCCGGGACAGGGGAGCGAGCAGTACGTC.

In its sample, this clone is medium-sized. The chain links TRBV10-3 to TRBJ2-2; 8 bases map to TRBD1. Germline CDR1 and CDR2: ENHRY and SYGVKD. This CDR3 is 14 amino acids long. After removal of 10 bases from V and 2 bases from J, the junction contained 6 bases not matched to a gene. CDR3 nucleotides: TGTGCCACCACGGACAGGGAAAACACCGGGGAGCTGTTTTTT. It specifies CATTDRENTGELFF.

This clone is judged medium-sized (0.01 to 0.1%). The chain combines TRBV4-2 with TRBJ2-7; D might be TRBD2 (6 bases). Trimming took 1 base from V and 3 from J, leaving 10 bases between them. This CDR3 is built from 14 residues. Germline V gene sequence: CDR1 LGHNA, CDR2 YNFKEQ. In DNA, the CDR3 is TGTGCCAGCAGCCAAGGGGGGGTGAACTACGAGCAGTACTTC. Amino acids: CASSQGGVNYEQYF.

This clone was counted only a few times. This chain connects TRBV3-1 (or the pseudogene TRBV3-2) to TRBJ1-6, with D maybe TRBD1 (5 bases). Germline V gene lookup returns CDR1 LGHDT and CDR2 YNNKEL (reference sequence). The CDR3 length is 19 residues. The V and J ends lost 4 bases and 0 bases respectively, with 19 bases between them. The DNA for the CDR3 is TGTGCCAGCAGCCCCGGGGGGTGGGGCTCGAGCTCCTATAATTCACCCCTCCACTTT. Translating gives CASSPGGWGSSSYNSPLHF.

This clone was seen once. V gene TRBV27 combines with J gene TRBJ1-6, with D perhaps TRBD1 (6 bases). CDR1 is MNHEY, CDR2 SMNVEV, per germline (reference sequence). Trimming stripped 3 bases from V and 6 bases from J, with 18 bases between. This CDR3 comprises 17 residues. The CDR3 loop reads CASSFSPSGAGNSPLHF. The DNA for the CDR3 is TGTGCCAGCAGTTTTAGCCCCTCGGGGGCTGGTAATTCACCCCTCCACTTT.